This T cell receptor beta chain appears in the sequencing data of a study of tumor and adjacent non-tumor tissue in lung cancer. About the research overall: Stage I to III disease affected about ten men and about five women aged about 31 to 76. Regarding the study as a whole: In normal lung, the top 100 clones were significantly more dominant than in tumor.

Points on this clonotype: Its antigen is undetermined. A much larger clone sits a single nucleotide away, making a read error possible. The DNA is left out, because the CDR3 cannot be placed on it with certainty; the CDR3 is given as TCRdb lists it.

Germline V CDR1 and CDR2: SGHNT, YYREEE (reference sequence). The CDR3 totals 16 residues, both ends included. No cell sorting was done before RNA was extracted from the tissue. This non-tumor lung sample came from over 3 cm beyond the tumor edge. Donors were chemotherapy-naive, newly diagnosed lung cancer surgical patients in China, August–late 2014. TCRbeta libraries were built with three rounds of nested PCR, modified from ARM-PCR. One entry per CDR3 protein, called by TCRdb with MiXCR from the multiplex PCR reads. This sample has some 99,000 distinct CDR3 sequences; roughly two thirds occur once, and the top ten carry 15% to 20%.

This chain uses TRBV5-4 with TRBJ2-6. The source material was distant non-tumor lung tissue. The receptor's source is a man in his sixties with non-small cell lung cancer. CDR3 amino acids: CASSWGVGIRANVLNF.